The 5 T cell receptor beta chains below come from one sample, sequenced in a study of response to subunit inactivated influenza vaccine. TCRdb passed the RT-PCR reads through MiXCR, listing each CDR3 protein once. The table shows about 500,000 distinct CDR3 sequences, with 16% occurring only once. Source: CD4+ T cells sorted from PBMCs, taken roughly 24 months after vaccination. These receptors came from a man aged 50 to 69 who received an inactivated influenza vaccine.

J is TRBJ1-3 and V is TRBV28; D is unclear. The CDR3 has 14 amino acids. CDR1 and CDR2 from the germline V gene are MDHEN and SYDVKM. V dropped 5 bases and J dropped 0 bases, with 8 bases sitting between them. The CDR3 is CASSGRGSGNTIYF. Here the CDR3 DNA reads TGTGCCAGCAGTGGGCGAGGCTCTGGAAACACCATATATTTT. Filled out from reference TRBV28 and TRBJ1-3, the complete variable domain reads DVKVTQSSRYLVKRTGEKVFLECVQDMDHENMFWYRQDPGLGLRLIYFSYDVKMKEKGDIPEGYSVSREKKERFSLILESASTNQTSMYLCASSGRGSGNTIYFGEGSWLTVV.

The sample holds a few counts of this clonotype. The chain has TRBV7-9 and TRBJ1-3; D ambiguous. V was cut by 1 base and J by 0 bases, with 7 bases left in between. The CDR3 length is 15 residues. CDR1 is SEHNR, CDR2 FQNEAQ, per germline (reference sequence). Here the CDR3 DNA reads TGTGCCAGCAGCTTAGATTCGATCTCTGGAAACACCATATATTTT. Translated: CASSLDSISGNTIYF. The variable domain in full, with the rest retrieved from reference TRBV7-9 and TRBJ1-3, is DTGVSQNPRHKITKRGQNVTFRCDPISEHNRLYWYRQTLGQGPEFLTYFQNEAQLEKSRLLSDRFSAERPKGSFSTLEIQRTEQGDSAMYLCASSLDSISGNTIYFGEGSWLTVV.

The chain links TRBV4-3 to TRBJ2-2; weak D call: TRBD1 (6 bases). The CDR3 has 17 amino acids. Trimming took 2 bases from V and 4 from J, leaving 17 bases between them. Germline V gene lookup returns CDR1 LGHNA and CDR2 YSLEER. The CDR3 loop reads CASSQYAGTQLTGELFF. As DNA, the CDR3 is TGCGCCAGCAGCCAATACGCCGGGACACAACTCACCGGGGAGCTGTTTTTT.

This clonotype was recorded a few times. This chain connects TRBV12-3 or TRBV12-4 to TRBJ2-1; TRBD2 matches at 11 bases. The CDR3 has 18 amino acids. The V and J ends lost 5 bases and 8 bases, in that order; junction bases with no gene match: 17. The CDR3 nucleotides read TGTGCCAGCAGTCTAATACCGGGACTAGCGGAATTAGGTTATGAGCAGTTCTTC. Translating it yields CASSLIPGLAELGYEQFF.

This chain joins TRBV29-1 and TRBJ2-1; 8 positions match TRBD1. CDR1 and CDR2 (germline): SQVTM, ANQGSEA. The CDR3 consists of 19 residues. V trimming: 1 base; J trimming: 1 base; junction bases outside the gene matches: 15. This chain's CDR3 is CSVEGVGRQGFGSYNEQFF. In DNA, the CDR3 is TGCAGCGTTGAAGGAGTGGGTCGACAGGGGTTTGGGTCCTACAATGAGCAGTTCTTC.